This T cell receptor beta chain is from a study of Graves' ophthalmopathy and Graves' hyperthyroidism. Overall study findings and caveats: As the model predicted ophthalmopathy progression, it achieved a sensitivity of less than 71% and a specificity of around 76%. Blood samples also showed most expanded thyroid clonotypes exceeding 0.001 frequency.

At least ten counts were recorded for this clonotype. Its antigen is still unknown. Amplification of the TCR beta CDR3 regions used RNA transcripts (as template). In the first round, RT-PCR was carried out with HTBI primers, and a multiplex PCR formed the second round. Via MiXCR, TCRdb re-called the multiplex PCR reads, giving one row per CDR3 protein. The sample carries 660,000 or so distinct CDR3 sequences, about 41% recorded once. The CDR3 consists of 12 residues. Trimming stripped 7 bases from V and 4 bases from J, with 13 bases between. Germline V gene lookup returns CDR1 SQVTM and CDR2 ANQGSEA. Ophthalmopathy donors were characterized by moderate-to-severe activity, CAS of at least 3, NOSPECS of at least 4, and duration under 3 months.

Sequencing was performed on peripheral blood. This receptor was identified in an adult man with Graves' ophthalmopathy. V gene TRBV29-1 combines with J gene TRBJ1-2; D is unresolved. This CDR3 reads CSAQLSPYGYTF. As DNA, the CDR3 is TGCAGCGCCCAACTGTCCCCCTATGGCTACACCTTC.